These T cell receptor beta chains were read from a single sample in a study of cytomegalovirus exposure and HLA in healthy donors. The assay was immunoSEQ multiplex PCR, and TCRdb's table has in-frame clones only and misses some. Of roughly 130,000 clones listed, about four fifths were seen once; the top ten hold 11%. The specimen was PBMCs. The receptors shown here come from a male donor in good health and CMV-seropositive. The CDR3 runs from the conserved cysteine through the conserved F or W. The order of the fields is CDR3 length, V gene, J gene, clone size, D gene, CDR3 DNA, CDR3 protein. The D gene is left open where the match is weak. The listing skips clone size in some rows; elsewhere it reads once, few, many or a size class.

18	TRBV27	TRBJ2-6	few	.	TGTGCCAGCAGTTTATATAGACAGCCAGGCTCTGGGGCCAACGTCCTGACTTTC	CASSLYRQPGSGANVLTF
15	TRBV19	TRBJ2-5	.	TRBD1	TGTGCCAGTAGTCTACCGGGACAGGGTTTAGAGACCCAGTACTTC	CASSLPGQGLETQYF
16	TRBV5-6	TRBJ1-5	.	.	TGTGCCAGCAGCTTTCTTGGAGGTAATTTTAATCAGCCCCAGCATTTT	CASSFLGGNFNQPQHF
13	TRBV7-2	TRBJ2-5	.	TRBD2	TGTGCCAGCAGCTCCGAGCGGGAGGGCCAACGCCACTTC	CASSSEREGQRHF
15	TRBV6-5	TRBJ2-5	.	.	TGTGCCAGCAGGTCCCAGAGGGCGGTCCAAGAGGCCCAGTACTTC	CASRSQRAVQEAQYF
13	TRBV28	TRBJ2-6	.	.	TGTGCCAGCAGTTTACGTGGGGCCAACGTCCTGACTTTC	CASSLRGANVLTF
17	TRBV6-1	TRBJ2-7	.	TRBD1	TGTGCCAGCAGTGAATACAGGGGGTTGGCCTACTCCTACGAGCAGTACTTC	CASSEYRGLAYSYEQYF
14	TRBV7-8	TRBJ2-3	few	.	TGTGCCAGCAGCCTTATCTTAGTGGCAGATACGCAGTATTTT	CASSLILVADTQYF
13	TRBV7-2	TRBJ2-7	once	TRBD1	TGTGCCAGCAGCTCAAGGACAGGCTACGAGCAGTACTTC	CASSSRTGYEQYF
13	TRBV30	TRBJ2-1	.	.	TGTGCCTGGCACCCGGGATCGTACAATGAGCAGTTCTTC	CAWHPGSYNEQFF
15	TRBV5-5	TRBJ1-4	.	TRBD1	TGTGCCAGCAACAATGCAGGGGGCTCACATGAAAAACTGTTTTTT	CASNNAGGSHEKLFF
14	TRBV28	TRBJ2-5	.	.	TGTGCCAGCAGTATTCTGGGGGGTGGGAAGACCCAGTACTTC	CASSILGGGKTQYF
15	TRBV28	TRBJ2-1	.	.	TGTGCCAGCAGGGACCCGGGACTTTCCTCCGGAGTGCTGTTCTTC	CASRDPGLSSGVLFF
18	TRBV18	TRBJ1-2	.	.	TGTGCCAGCTCACCTGGCCCCTCGACAGGTGAACTTCGATATGGCTACACCTTC	CASSPGPSTGELRYGYTF
14	TRBV27	TRBJ2-7	.	TRBD2	TGTGCCAGCAGTTTCGGAGGGAGGGGCCTCGAGCAGTACTTC	CASSFGGRGLEQYF
14	TRBV6-6	TRBJ1-2	.	TRBD1	TGTGCCAGCAGTGACAGGGGGCGCTACTATGGCTACACCTTC	CASSDRGRYYGYTF
14	TRBV9	TRBJ2-2	once	.	TGTGCCAGCAGCGTAGGCTGGCGGACCGGGGAGCTGTTTTTT	CASSVGWRTGELFF
15	TRBV4-2	TRBJ2-7	.	.	TGTGCCAGCAGCCAAGCCGGAGGGGTAGCCTACGAGCAGTACTTC	CASSQAGGVAYEQYF
14	TRBV28	TRBJ1-1	.	.	TGTGCCAGCAGCCTTCGGGAGGGAGCGGCTGAAGCTTTCTTT	CASSLREGAAEAFF
15	TRBV28	TRBJ1-4	.	TRBD1	TGTGCCAGCAGTTCCCTGACAGGGGGTAGTGAAAAACTGTTTTTT	CASSSLTGGSEKLFF
13	TRBV28	TRBJ2-3	.	TRBD2	TGTGCCAGCCGGAGCGGGAGTACAGATACGCAGTATTTT	CASRSGSTDTQYF
12	TRBV4-1	TRBJ1-2	once	.	TGCGCCAGCAGCCAGTCCCGCGGCACTTACACCTTC	CASSQSRGTYTF
15	TRBV6-6	TRBJ2-7	.	TRBD2	TGTGCCAGCAGTACCCCCGGGACTAGCGGCTACGAGCAGTACTTC	CASSTPGTSGYEQYF
13	TRBV6-4	TRBJ2-3	once	TRBD2	TGTGCCAGCGGGGAGGGCCACACAGATACGCAGTATTTT	CASGEGHTDTQYF
12	TRBV29-1	TRBJ2-7	.	TRBD1	TGCAGCGTTGGGGGACAGGGCTACGAGCAGTACTTC	CSVGGQGYEQYF
13	TRBV11-2	TRBJ2-7	.	.	TGTGCCAGCAGCTTGGGGGTCGGGGGCGAGCAGTACTTC	CASSLGVGGEQYF
13	TRBV7-2	TRBJ2-7	.	TRBD1	TGTGCCAGCAGTTCAGGGGGCCCCCACGAGCAGTACTTC	CASSSGGPHEQYF
15	TRBV9	TRBJ2-5	.	.	TGTGCCAGCAGCGTAGGTGGGGGCACGGGAGAGACCCAGTACTTC	CASSVGGGTGETQYF
14	TRBV5-1	TRBJ1-1	once	.	TGCGCCAGCAGCTTGGAAGGGCGGGACACTGAAGCTTTCTTT	CASSLEGRDTEAFF
15	TRBV6-5	TRBJ1-1	.	.	TGTGCCAGCAGCTATCAAGCAGGCATGAACACTGAAGCTTTCTTT	CASSYQAGMNTEAFF
15	TRBV7-8	TRBJ2-1	.	TRBD2	TGTGCCAGCAGCCTACTAGCGGGAGGGTACAATGAGCAGTTCTTC	CASSLLAGGYNEQFF
13	TRBV30	TRBJ1-4	.	TRBD1	TGTGCCTGGAAAGGACAGGTCCATGAAAAACTGTTTTTT	CAWKGQVHEKLFF
13	TRBV11-2	TRBJ2-1	.	.	TGTGCCAGCAGCTTAGATGGGCTAGCGGAGCAGTTCTTC	CASSLDGLAEQFF
13	TRBV7-2	TRBJ2-2	few	.	TGTGCCAGCAGTCGAACCCAGACCGGGGAGCTGTTTTTT	CASSRTQTGELFF
11	TRBV25-1	TRBJ1-2	.	.	TGTGCCAGCATAACGGGGGATGGCTACACCTTC	CASITGDGYTF
17	TRBV4-3	TRBJ2-3	.	.	TGCGCCAGCAGCCAAGATCAAGCCGCTTCTTTCACAGATACGCAGTATTTT	CASSQDQAASFTDTQYF
15	TRBV29-1	TRBJ2-7	.	TRBD1	TGCAGCGCTACACCCACCGGGACAGGGTACCACGAGCAGTACTTC	CSATPTGTGYHEQYF
16	TRBV7-2	TRBJ1-5	.	TRBD1	TGTGCCAGCAGCCGCGGGACAGCTCATAGCAATCAGCCCCAGCATTTT	CASSRGTAHSNQPQHF
14	TRBV4-3	TRBJ2-5	once	TRBD2	TGCGCCAGCAGCCAAGGACTAGCGGGAGAGACCCAGTACTTC	CASSQGLAGETQYF
14	TRBV7-9	TRBJ2-7	.	.	TGTGCCAGCAGCTTACAAGGGACTCCCTACGAGCAGTACTTC	CASSLQGTPYEQYF
16	TRBV7-2	TRBJ1-2	few	TRBD1	TGTGCCAGCAGCTTATCGGGGACAGGACTAAACTATGGCTACACCTTC	CASSLSGTGLNYGYTF
15	TRBV28	TRBJ2-5	.	.	TGTGTCAGCAGTTTATATGGGGGCCTCATGGAGACCCAGTACTTC	CVSSLYGGLMETQYF
14	TRBV30	TRBJ1-1	.	TRBD1	TGTGCCTGTAAACAAGGGACAGGAGGGGATGAAGCTTTCTTT	CACKQGTGGDEAFF
17	TRBV23-1	TRBJ2-1	.	TRBD1	TGCGCCAGCAGTATGCGTGGGACAGTGACTACAATATTAGGGCAGTTCTTC	CASSMRGTVTTILGQFF
17	TRBV30	TRBJ2-1	.	TRBD2	TGTGCCTGGAGTGTACCCAGGGCCCCGGGAGGGATCTATGAGCAGTTCTTC	CAWSVPRAPGGIYEQFF
13	TRBV11-2	TRBJ2-1	once	.	TGTGCCAGCAGCTTACGAGGAATTAATGAGCAGTTCTTC	CASSLRGINEQFF
18	TRBV13	TRBJ1-3	.	TRBD1	TGTGCCAGCAGCACTAGGACAGGCCAACCCTACTCTGGAAACACCATATATTTT	CASSTRTGQPYSGNTIYF
15	TRBV9	TRBJ2-1	.	.	TGTGCCAGCAGCGCGCTGACTCGACCCCACAATGAGCAGTTCTTC	CASSALTRPHNEQFF
20	TRBV12-2	TRBJ1-5	.	.	TGTGCAAGTCGCTTTAACCCCGAACTAACCCACGACAGTGAAAATCAGCCCCAGCATTTT	CASRFNPELTHDSENQPQHF
16	TRBV11-2	TRBJ2-1	.	TRBD2	TGTGCCAGCAGCCCACTACCGGGACTAGCGAGCAATGAGCAGTTCTTC	CASSPLPGLASNEQFF
15	TRBV28	TRBJ1-3	.	.	TGTGCCAGCATTACCCAAACGGGGGGAGGAAACACCATATATTTT	CASITQTGGGNTIYF
15	TRBV28	TRBJ2-1	once	TRBD2	TGTGCCAGCAGAGGTCCGGGGGGTTCCTACAATGAGCAGTTCTTC	CASRGPGGSYNEQFF
15	TRBV4-3	TRBJ2-3	.	TRBD2	TGCGCCAGCAGTCCGTGGCGGGAGCTCACAGATACGCAGTATTTT	CASSPWRELTDTQYF
16	TRBV7-8	TRBJ2-1	.	.	TGTGCCAGCAGCACTCCTCGCAGGCCGGGCGGGAATGAGCAGTTCTTC	CASSTPRRPGGNEQFF
15	TRBV30	TRBJ1-4	.	.	TGTGCCTGGAGTGTACCCGGGGGGGGTAATGAAAAACTGTTTTTT	CAWSVPGGGNEKLFF
15	TRBV11-2	TRBJ2-4	.	.	TGTGCCAGCAGCTTGGTGGAGTTAGCCAAAAACATTCAGTACTTC	CASSLVELAKNIQYF
15	TRBV7-3	TRBJ2-5	.	TRBD1	TGTGCCAGCAGCCCCCGACAGGGGAATGACGAGACCCAGTACTTC	CASSPRQGNDETQYF
13	TRBV10-3	TRBJ1-1	once	.	TGTGCCGCCGCGGCGGCGGCGGAAACTGAAGCTTTCTTT	CAAAAAAETEAFF